This T cell receptor beta chain was recorded in a study of control samples from healthy donors and cancer patients. The data were produced by immunoSEQ multiplex PCR, yet TCRdb's version contains in-frame clones alone and is incomplete. The sample includes about 170,000 clones, 94% of them seen just once. CDR3 length equals 14 residues. In germline, CDR1 is LNHDA, CDR2 SQIVND (reference sequence). The ends were cut back, 5 bases at V and 2 bases at J, with 13 bases in the middle. The chain joins TRBV19 to TRBJ2-7; weak D call: TRBD2 (6 bases). Specimen: blood. The TCR originated in a woman younger than 35 in good health. The CDR3 nucleotides read TGTGCCAGTAGTTCCTTGACTAGTACCTACGAGCAGTACTTC. This translates into CASSSLTSTYEQYF.